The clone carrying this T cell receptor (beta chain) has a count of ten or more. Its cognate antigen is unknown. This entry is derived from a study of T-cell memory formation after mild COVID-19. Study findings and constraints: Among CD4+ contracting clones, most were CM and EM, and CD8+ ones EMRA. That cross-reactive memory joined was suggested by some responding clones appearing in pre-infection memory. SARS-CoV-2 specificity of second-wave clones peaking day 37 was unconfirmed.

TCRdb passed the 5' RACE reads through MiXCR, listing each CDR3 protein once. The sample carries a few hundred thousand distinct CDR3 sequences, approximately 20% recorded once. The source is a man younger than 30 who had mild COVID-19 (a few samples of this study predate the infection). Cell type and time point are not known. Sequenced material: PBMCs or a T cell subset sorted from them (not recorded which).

The chain's CDR3 is CASSYLDTQYF. CDR3 bases: TGTGCCAGCAGTTACTTGGATACGCAGTATTTT. V gene TRBV6-5 combines with J gene TRBJ2-3; D gene unclear. CDR1 and CDR2 (germline): MNHEY, SVGAGI. Trimming cost V 1 base and J 6 bases, with 2 bases left between them. CDR3 size: 11 residues.